Listed below are T cell receptor beta chains from one sample, sequenced in a study of cytomegalovirus exposure and HLA in healthy donors. TCRdb's table, derived via immunoSEQ multiplex PCR, lists solely in-frame clones and lacks some. The sample yields approximately 190,000 clones, of which the top ten take up 5.5% to 7.5%. Sequenced sample: PBMCs. Receptors were obtained from a man aged 25 to 40 in good health and CMV-seronegative. Each CDR3 is given with its conserved first and last residue. A D gene is named only where the DNA matches it firmly.

TRBD1 TRBJ1-6 TRBV28 CASSWGQSNSPLHF TGTGCCAGCAGTTGGGGACAGAGTAATTCACCCCTCCACTTT
TRBD1 TRBJ1-5 TRBV11-2 CASSLVRGRPDQPQHF TGTGCCAGCAGCTTAGTCAGGGGGCGACCAGATCAGCCCCAGCATTTT
. TRBJ2-1 TRBV11-2 CASSLIYYESEQFF TGTGCCAGCAGCTTAATCTACTATGAGTCAGAGCAGTTCTTC
. TRBJ1-3 TRBV4-1 CASSQDGGDGNTIYF TGCGCCAGCAGCCAAGATGGGGGGGATGGAAACACCATATATTTT
TRBD1 TRBJ1-1 TRBV6-5 CASSGQGAGAFF TGTGCCAGCAGCGGACAGGGGGCCGGAGCTTTCTTT
TRBD1 TRBJ2-3 TRBV9 CASSVSGGTGGTDTQYF TGTGCCAGCAGCGTGTCGGGCGGGACAGGGGGGACAGATACGCAGTATTTT
. TRBJ2-5 TRBV14 CASSQDRGQETQYF TGTGCCAGCAGCCAAGACAGGGGCCAAGAGACCCAGTACTTC
TRBD2 TRBJ2-2 TRBV4-3 CASLAGDTGELFF TGCGCCAGCCTAGCGGGGGACACCGGGGAGCTGTTTTTT
. TRBJ1-3 TRBV11-2 CASGGATGNTIYF TGTGCCAGCGGGGGGGCGACTGGAAACACCATATATTTT
. TRBJ2-5 TRBV28 CASSLRETQYF TGTGCCAGCAGTTTGAGGGAGACCCAGTACTTC
TRBD1 TRBJ2-7 TRBV30 CACLYSGGYEQYF TGTGCCTGCCTATACTCAGGGGGCTACGAGCAGTACTTC
. TRBJ1-1 TRBV5-1 CASSLTGTGTEAFF TGCGCCAGCAGCTTGACCGGGACTGGCACTGAAGCTTTCTTT
. TRBJ2-5 TRBV11-1 CASSPGPGGAGETQYF TGTGCCAGCAGCCCGGGTCCTGGGGGGGCCGGGGAGACCCAGTACTTC
. TRBJ1-3 TRBV6-7 CASSYTLTGSSGNTIYF TGTGCCAGCAGTTATACCCTTACAGGGAGCTCTGGAAACACCATATATTTT
TRBD1 TRBJ2-3 TRBV30 CALGGQGDWGDTQYF TGTGCCCTAGGTGGACAGGGGGATTGGGGTGATACGCAGTATTTT
TRBD2 TRBJ2-5 TRBV25-1 CASSVGGGQETQYF TGTGCCAGCAGCGTGGGCGGGGGGCAAGAGACCCAGTACTTC
TRBD1 TRBJ1-1 TRBV18 CASSPQTGENTEAFF TGTGCCAGCTCACCCCAGACAGGGGAGAACACTGAAGCTTTCTTT
. TRBJ1-6 TRBV4-2 CASSPQDSSNHSPLHF TGTGCCAGCAGCCCTCAGGACAGTAGCAATCATTCACCCCTCCACTTT
. TRBJ2-1 TRBV5-1 CASFVSGSSYNEQFF TGCGCCAGCTTTGTATCGGGGAGCTCCTACAATGAGCAGTTCTTC
. TRBJ2-3 TRBV10-1 CATSPSGWTNSSTDTQYF TGCGCCACTTCGCCAAGCGGGTGGACAAACTCTAGCACAGATACGCAGTATTTT